This TCR beta chain was found in a study of T cells after yellow fever vaccination. The sample holds a few counts of this clonotype. MiXCR, applied by TCRdb to the 5' RACE reads, yields one record per CDR3 protein. This table holds 300,000 to 400,000 distinct CDR3 sequences, roughly 10% found once. The receptor was isolated from a young man who received the YFV17D yellow fever vaccine. The sample in question was CD4+ T cells sorted from PBMCs, obtained 45 days after the yellow fever booster vaccination.

In DNA form, the CDR3 reads TGTGCCAGCTCACCGCTACAGGGGGCCACTGAAGCTTTCTTT. Translated: CASSPLQGATEAFF. This chain joins TRBV18 and TRBJ1-1; 9 bases line up with TRBD1. This CDR3 spans 14 amino acids. V was clipped by 3 bases and J by 4 bases; unmatched bases: 3. Germline lookup yields CDR1 KGHSH and CDR2 LQKENI.